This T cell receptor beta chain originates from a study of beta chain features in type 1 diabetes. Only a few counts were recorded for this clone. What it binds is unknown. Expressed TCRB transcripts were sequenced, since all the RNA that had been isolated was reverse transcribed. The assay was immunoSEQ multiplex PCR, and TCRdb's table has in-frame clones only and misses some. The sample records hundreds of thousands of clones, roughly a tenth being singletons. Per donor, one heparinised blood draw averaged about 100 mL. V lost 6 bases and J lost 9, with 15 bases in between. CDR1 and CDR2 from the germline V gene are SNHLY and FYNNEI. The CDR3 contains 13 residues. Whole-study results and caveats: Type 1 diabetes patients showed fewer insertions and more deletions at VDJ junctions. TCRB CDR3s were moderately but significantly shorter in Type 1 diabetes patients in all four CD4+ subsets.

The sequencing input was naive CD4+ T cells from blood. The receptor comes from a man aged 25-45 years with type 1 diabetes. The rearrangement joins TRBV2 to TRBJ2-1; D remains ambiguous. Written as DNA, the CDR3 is TGTGCCAGCAGGGAGCTCCCACGCGCTGAGCAGTTCTTC. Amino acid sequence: CASRELPRAEQFF.